Each of the 19 T cell receptor beta chains below was sequenced from the same sample in a study of blood T cell repertoires in COVID-19 (dated by TCRdb to about 2020). Library preparation employed the immunoSEQ multiplex PCR assay. The table was pulled from immuneACCESS by TCRdb, which kept in-frame rearrangements only. Such tables lose some clones; where checked, under half of the loss comes from unresolved V genes, and the rest has no known cause. The sample data list about 160,000 clones, and roughly 89% of these were observed just once. Jointly, the top ten make up approximately 10% of the sample. Sequencing was carried out using peripheral blood. The receptors shown here come from a woman in her sixties or seventies with COVID-19, enrolled during active disease.

The J gene is TRBJ1-2, the V gene TRBV5-1, with TRBD1 identical over 8 bases. Germline trimming cut 0 bases from V and 5 bases from J; bases unmatched to any gene: 6. The germline V gene encodes CDR1 SGHRS and CDR2 YFSETQ. The CDR3 totals 15 residues. CDR3 in DNA: TGCGCCAGCAGCTTGGCAGGGGGCGAAAGATATGGCTACACCTTC. The encoded protein is CASSLAGGERYGYTF.

This clone was counted a few times. The rearrangement uses TRBV28 and TRBJ1-6, with 7 bases fitting TRBD1. Germline CDR1 is MDHEN and CDR2 is SYDVKM. The CDR3 sequence is 15 residues long. Trimming removed 6 bases from V and 7 bases from J; junction bases left unmatched: 9. CDR3 sequence (DNA): TGTGCCAGCAGAACGGGACAGCTCCTGAATTCACCCCTCCACTTT. Protein sequence: CASRTGQLLNSPLHF.

This clone was picked up a small number of times. This sequence joins TRBV3-1 (or the pseudogene TRBV3-2) and TRBJ1-1; D gene uncertain. The CDR3 is made up of 13 amino acids. Trimming cost V 3 bases and J 4 bases, with 9 bases left between them. CDR1 is LGHDT and CDR2 is YNNKEL in the germline V gene (reference sequence). CDR3 sequence (DNA): TGTGCCAGCAGCCAGGCGGGAGGCACTGAAGCTTTCTTT. Encoded protein: CASSQAGGTEAFF.

The chain has TRBV5-1 and TRBJ2-7; TRBD2 matches 14 bases. Germline V gives CDR1 SGHRS, CDR2 YFSETQ. CDR3 length: 17 residues. J gave up 9 bases and V 0 bases, and 11 bases lay outside the gene matches. In nucleotides, the CDR3 is TGCGCCAGCAGCTTGGAGCGCCCGGGACTAGCGGGGGAGGGGCAGTACTTC. Residues: CASSLERPGLAGEGQYF.

In DNA form, the CDR3 reads TGTGCCAGCAGCCAGCGGGTCAGCACAGATACGCAGTATTTT. This translates into CASSQRVSTDTQYF. The V and J genes are TRBV7-6 and TRBJ2-3; a possible D gene is TRBD2 (6 bases). The CDR3 sequence is 14 residues long. Trimming shortened V by 5 bases and J by 0 bases, and 9 bases separated the two germline ends. The germline V gene encodes CDR1 SGHVS and CDR2 FNYEAQ. Full variable domain (rest looked up from reference TRBV7-6 and TRBJ2-3): GAGVSQSPRYKVTKRGQDVALRCDPISGHVSLYWYRQALGQGPEFLTYFNYEAQQDKSGLPNDRFSAERPEGSISTLTIQRTEQRDSAMYRCASSQRVSTDTQYFGPGTRLTVL.

The genes are TRBV21-1 and TRBJ1-5; the table's D call, TRBD1, was not checked against the DNA. TRBV21-1 is a pseudogene locus. CDR3 length equals 14 residues. The CDR3 DNA sequence: TGTGCCAGCAGTACAGGGGTAGAAGAACTAGCCCAGCATTTT. It encodes CASSTGVEELAQHF.

V is TRBV3-1 (or the pseudogene TRBV3-2) and J is TRBJ1-6; 8 bases line up with TRBD1. CDR1 is LGHDT and CDR2 is YNNKEL in the germline V gene (reference sequence). CDR3 size: 16 residues. The V gene end was trimmed by 6 bases and the J gene end by 9 bases; junction bases not matched to a gene: 13. The CDR3 loop reads CASSQNRGVRISPLHF. The CDR3, as DNA: TGTGCCAGCAGTCAGAACAGGGGGGTACGTATTTCACCCCTCCACTTT.

The V and J genes are TRBV19 and TRBJ1-1, with 9 bases that match TRBD1. CDR3 size: 16 residues. Trimming cost V 1 base and J 4 bases; bases outside gene matches: 7. Germline V gene lookup returns CDR1 LNHDA and CDR2 SQIVND (reference sequence). The DNA of the CDR3 is TGTGCCAGTAGTATAGCTTCCGGACAGGGGTTCACTGAAGCTTTCTTT. Protein product: CASSIASGQGFTEAFF. Drawing the rest from reference TRBV19 and TRBJ1-1, the complete variable domain is DGGITQSPKYLFRKEGQNVTLSCEQNLNHDAMYWYRQDPGQGLRLIYYSQIVNDFQKGDIAEGYSVSREKKESFPLTVTSAQKNPTAFYLCASSIASGQGFTEAFFGQGTRLTVV.

This chain uses TRBV9 with TRBJ1-3, with D possibly matching TRBD1 (5 bases). The V and J ends lost 7 bases and 9 bases respectively, with 20 bases between them. This CDR3 spans 14 amino acids. Germline V gene data show CDR1 as SGDLS and CDR2 as YYNGEE. CDR3 amino acids: CASGQGGIGATIYF. The CDR3 coding sequence is TGTGCCAGCGGGCAGGGAGGAATCGGGGCCACCATATATTTT. The variable domain in full, completed from reference TRBV9 and TRBJ1-3, reads DSGVTQTPKHLITATGQRVTLRCSPRSGDLSVYWYQQSLDQGLQFLIQYYNGEERAKGNILERFSAQQFPDLHSELNLSSLELGDSALYFCASGQGGIGATIYFGEGSWLTVV.

In its sample, this clone was seen many times. The DNA of the CDR3 is TGCGCCAGCAGTAGCGGGGGGGCCGACGGGGAGACCCAGTACTTC. As protein: CASSSGGADGETQYF. The genes are TRBV10-1 and TRBJ2-5; 10 bases align to TRBD2. The CDR3 consists of 15 residues. The germline CDR1 and CDR2 sequences are WNHNN and SYGVQD (reference sequence). J lost 5 bases, V lost 5 bases, and 8 bases had no gene match.

CDR3 loop: CASSPLEQETQYF. The CDR3 bases are TGTGCCAGCAGCCCTCTTGAGCAAGAGACCCAGTACTTC. V and J are TRBV2 and TRBJ2-5; D gene uncertain. The length of the CDR3 is 13 residues. CDR1 and CDR2 (germline): SNHLY, FYNNEI. The ends were cut back, 6 bases at V and 2 bases at J, with 10 bases in the middle. The full variable domain, rest sourced from reference TRBV2 and TRBJ2-5, is EPEVTQTPSHQVTQMGQEVILRCVPISNHLYFYWYRQILGQKVEFLVSFYNNEISEKSEIFDDQFSVERPDGSNFTLKIRSTKLEDSAMYFCASSPLEQETQYFGPGTRLLVL.

V usage is TRBV7-9 and J usage is TRBJ2-5; TRBD2 agrees at 10 bases. V trimming: 3 bases; J trimming: 3 bases; junction bases outside the gene matches: 7. Looked up from germline, CDR1 is SEHNR and CDR2 is FQNEAQ (reference sequence). This CDR3 has 16 amino acids. The CDR3 is CASSFFASGGEETQYF. The CDR3 nucleotides are TGTGCCAGCAGCTTCTTTGCTAGCGGGGGTGAAGAGACCCAGTACTTC.

The chain joins TRBV9 to TRBJ1-2; weak D call: TRBD1 (5 bases). The germline V gene has CDR1 SGDLS and CDR2 YYNGEE. V gave up 6 bases and J gave up 6 bases, with 15 bases separating them. The length of the CDR3 is 13 residues. Written as DNA, the CDR3 is TGTGCCAGCAATGGCAGGGCAGTAAATGGCTACACCTTC. Protein: CASNGRAVNGYTF.

The genes are TRBV11-2 and TRBJ2-2, with D possibly matching TRBD2 (6 bases). This CDR3 spans 13 amino acids. The V gene lost 7 bases and the J gene lost 4 bases, with 10 bases spanning the gap. In germline, CDR1 is SGHAT, CDR2 FQNNGV. Here the CDR3 DNA reads TGTGCCAGCACGCAGGGAGGCACCGGGGAGCTGTTTTTT. As protein: CASTQGGTGELFF.

This sequence joins TRBV30 and TRBJ1-6, with 10 bases aligning to TRBD1. Germline CDR1 reads GTSNPN; CDR2 reads SVGIG (reference sequence). V shed 2 bases, J shed 6 bases, and the junction held 4 bases outside the gene matches. The CDR3 sequence is 15 residues long. The CDR3 coding sequence is TGTGCCTGGAGTCCTGGACAGGGGGGTAATTCACCCCTCCACTTT. Its protein is CAWSPGQGGNSPLHF. The entire variable domain, with the rest obtained from reference TRBV30 and TRBJ1-6, is as follows: SQTIHQWPATLVQPVGSPLSLECTVEGTSNPNLYWYRQAAGRGLQLLFYSVGIGQISSEVPQNLSASRPQDRQFILSSKKLLLSDSGFYLCAWSPGQGGNSPLHFGNGTRLTVT.

The chain combines TRBV24-1 with TRBJ2-2; 7 bases agree with TRBD1. This CDR3 comprises 15 residues. Germline CDR1 reads KGHDR; CDR2 reads SFDVKD. With V trimmed by 8 bases and J by 4 bases, 9 bases remained unmatched. The CDR3 is CATTRRDRITGELFF. The CDR3 DNA is TGTGCCACCACCCGTAGGGACAGAATCACCGGGGAGCTGTTTTTT.

The chain couples TRBV28 to TRBJ1-1; D gene ambiguous. This CDR3 region has 15 residues. Trimming pared 4 bases from V and 5 bases from J, leaving 17 bases between. Germline V gene data show CDR1 as MDHEN and CDR2 as SYDVKM. CDR3 sequence reads: CASSSLTAGSTEAFF. The DNA for the CDR3 is TGTGCCAGCAGTTCACTTACGGCGGGTTCAACTGAAGCTTTCTTT.

The table lists this clone with a count of one. The rearrangement uses TRBV5-6 and TRBJ1-2, with TRBD1 as a possible D gene (5 bases). V lost 1 base to trimming and J lost 4 bases, with 14 bases between them. The CDR3 extends over 15 amino acids. Germline V gene sequence: CDR1 SGHDT, CDR2 YYEEEE. CDR3 DNA: TGTGCCAGCAGCTTGTGGGGACTATTCAGCTATGGCTACACCTTC. Its translation is CASSLWGLFSYGYTF.

There are a few counts of this clone. The chain is built from TRBV10-3 and TRBJ1-1, with TRBD1 matching over 9 bases. CDR3 size: 14 residues. CDR1 is ENHRY and CDR2 is SYGVKD in the germline V gene. V lost 6 bases and J lost 4; bases outside the gene matches: 6. CDR3 nucleotides: TGTGCCATCAGGAGGACAGGGGAAGGCACTGAAGCTTTCTTT. It codes for CAIRRTGEGTEAFF.